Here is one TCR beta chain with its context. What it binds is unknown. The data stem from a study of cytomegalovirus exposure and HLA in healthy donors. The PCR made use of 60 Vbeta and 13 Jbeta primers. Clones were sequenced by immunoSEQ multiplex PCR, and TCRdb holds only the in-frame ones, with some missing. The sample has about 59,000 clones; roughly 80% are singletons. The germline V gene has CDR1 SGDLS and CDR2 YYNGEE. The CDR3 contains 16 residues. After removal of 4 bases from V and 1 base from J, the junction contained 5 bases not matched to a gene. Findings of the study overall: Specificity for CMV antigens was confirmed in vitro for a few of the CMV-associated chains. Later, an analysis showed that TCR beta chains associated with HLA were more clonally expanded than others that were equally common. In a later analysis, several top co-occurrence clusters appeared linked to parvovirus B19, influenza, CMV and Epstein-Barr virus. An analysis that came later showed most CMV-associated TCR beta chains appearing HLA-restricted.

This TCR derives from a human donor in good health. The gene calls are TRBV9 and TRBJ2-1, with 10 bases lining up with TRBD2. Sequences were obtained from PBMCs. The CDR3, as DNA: TGTGCCAGCAGCCCGTGGACTAGCGGATCCTACAATGAGCAGTTCTTC. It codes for CASSPWTSGSYNEQFF. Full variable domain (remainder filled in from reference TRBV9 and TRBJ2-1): DSGVTQTPKHLITATGQRVTLRCSPRSGDLSVYWYQQSLDQGLQFLIQYYNGEERAKGNILERFSAQQFPDLHSELNLSSLELGDSALYFCASSPWTSGSYNEQFFGPGTRLTVL.